This TCR beta chain was identified during a study of glioma-infiltrating T cells. Trimming removed 2 bases at V and 4 bases at J, with 11 bases between. Germline V gene sequence: CDR1 MNHEY, CDR2 SMNVEV (reference sequence). The CDR3 totals 15 residues. Using RNA template, CDR3s of TCR alpha and beta were amplified with iRepertoire arm-PCR. TCRdb fed the multiplex PCR reads into MiXCR, producing one record per CDR3 protein. This sample carries about 140,000 distinct CDR3 sequences, approximately 40% of them seen once, and the ten largest clones take around 18%. The sequenced sample consisted of glioma tissue, nonneoplastic brain tissue, or PBMCs (not recorded which). The chain combines TRBV27 with TRBJ1-4; D possibly corresponds to TRBD1 (6 bases). The clonotype was recovered from a human donor with low-grade glioma or glioblastoma, undergoing nonglioma brain surgery, or in good health (not recorded which). The CDR3 DNA is TGTGCCAGCAGTTTACGCAGGGGACATAATGAAAAACTGTTTTTT. This sequence encodes CASSLRRGHNEKLFF.